The 18 T cell receptor beta chains below come from one sample, sequenced in a study of cytomegalovirus exposure and HLA in healthy donors. In the PCR, 60 Vbeta and 13 Jbeta primers were used. The data were produced by immunoSEQ multiplex PCR, yet TCRdb's version contains in-frame clones alone and is incomplete. The table lists some 110,000 clones, 73% of them singletons. Sequenced: PBMCs. These receptors came from a man in his sixties in good health and CMV-seropositive.

The J gene is TRBJ2-2, the V gene TRBV4-2; 9 bases match TRBD1. This CDR3 is built from 19 residues. Trimming removed 5 bases from V and 4 bases from J; junction bases left unmatched: 17. Germline CDR1 is LGHNA and CDR2 is YNFKEQ. The CDR3 loop is CASSILKIPGQGFTGELFF. CDR3 coding DNA: TGTGCCAGCAGCATACTTAAGATTCCGGGACAGGGCTTCACCGGGGAGCTGTTTTTT.

The chain employs TRBV14 and TRBJ2-7; TRBD1 aligns across 10 bases. Germline V gene data show CDR1 as SGHDN and CDR2 as FVKESK. The V and J ends lost 4 bases and 9 bases, in that order; junction bases with no gene match: 9. The CDR3 extends over 14 amino acids. CDR3 in DNA: TGTGCCAGCAGCCCTCCGGGACAGGGGTGGGTGCAGTACTTC. Its protein is CASSPPGQGWVQYF.

The gene calls are TRBV6-1 and TRBJ2-2; 9 nucleotides align to TRBD1. The length of the CDR3 is 15 residues. Germline CDR1 reads MNHNS; CDR2 reads SASEGT. Losses at the gene ends were 6 bases for V and 5 bases for J; bases not matched to a gene: 7. DNA for the CDR3: TGTGCCAGCAGGCTACAGGGGGCAGGGACCGGGGAGCTGTTTTTT. This encodes CASRLQGAGTGELFF.

In its sample, this clone was seen a few times. The chain links TRBV4-2 to TRBJ1-6; D ambiguous. Per germline, CDR1 LGHNA and CDR2 YNFKEQ. The CDR3 has 15 amino acids. Trimming removed 0 bases from V and 10 bases from J, with 13 bases in between. CDR3 region: CASSQETGAASPLHF. DNA for the CDR3: TGTGCCAGCAGCCAAGAGACCGGAGCTGCATCACCCCTCCACTTT.

This chain connects TRBV30 to TRBJ2-3, with 11 positions matching TRBD2. Germline V lookup: CDR1 GTSNPN, CDR2 SVGIG (reference sequence). Trimming removed 5 bases from V and 2 bases from J; junction bases left unmatched: 9. The CDR3 covers 16 residues. This CDR3 reads CAWAFTSGGATDTQYF. In nucleotides, the CDR3 is TGTGCCTGGGCCTTCACTAGCGGGGGCGCCACAGATACGCAGTATTTT.

This clone was detected only a few times. The V call is TRBV19, the J call TRBJ1-2; 7 nucleotides align to TRBD1. Germline CDR1 and CDR2: LNHDA and SQIVND (reference sequence). V lost 5 bases and J lost 8; bases outside the gene matches: 11. The CDR3 runs 14 residues. CDR3 region: CASSVRGQEQGYTF. The CDR3 DNA is TGTGCCAGTAGTGTCCGAGGACAGGAACAGGGCTACACCTTC.

The rearrangement uses TRBV29-1 and TRBJ2-5, with 8 nucleotides matching TRBD1. This CDR3 contains 12 residues. V dropped 6 bases and J dropped 1; count of bases not matched to a gene: 1. Germline-derived CDR1 and CDR2 are SQVTM and ANQGSEA. The DNA for the CDR3 is TGCAGCGTCGGACAGGGCCAAGAGACCCAGTACTTC. This sequence encodes CSVGQGQETQYF.

The V gene is TRBV30, the J gene TRBJ1-5, with 10 bases aligning to TRBD1. Germline trimming cut 4 bases from V and 10 bases from J; bases unmatched to any gene: 7. The CDR3 extends over 13 amino acids. Germline CDR1 reads GTSNPN; CDR2 reads SVGIG (reference sequence). CDR3 region: CAWNSGTGAPQHF. The CDR3 DNA reads TGTGCCTGGAATTCCGGGACAGGGGCCCCCCAGCATTTT.

The rearrangement uses TRBV11-2 and TRBJ2-5; D is unclear. The CDR3 extends over 11 amino acids. The V end was cut by 5 bases, the J end by 7 bases, with 8 bases between. CDR1 SGHAT and CDR2 FQNNGV come from the germline V gene. The CDR3: CASSRVGTQYF. Written as DNA, the CDR3 is TGTGCCAGCAGCCGAGTCGGGACCCAGTACTTC.

The chain joins TRBV19 to TRBJ1-2; 9 bases line up with TRBD1. V lost 5 bases and J lost 5; bases outside the gene matches: 15. The CDR3 covers 17 residues. The germline V gene has CDR1 LNHDA and CDR2 SQIVND (reference sequence). The CDR3 bases are TGTGCCAGTAGTCCTTTACAGGGGGCACTTCTTGGTTATGGCTACACCTTC. Protein sequence: CASSPLQGALLGYGYTF.

The sample holds one count of this clone. V gene TRBV11-2 combines with J gene TRBJ2-2, with 7 bases aligning to TRBD1. Germline CDR1 is SGHAT and CDR2 is FQNNGV. V dropped 3 bases and J dropped 0; count of bases not matched to a gene: 1. The CDR3 is 15 residues long. The chain's CDR3 is CASSFDRANTGELFF. The CDR3 nucleotides read TGTGCCAGCAGCTTCGACAGGGCGAACACCGGGGAGCTGTTTTTT.

The chain joins TRBV6-5 to TRBJ1-1, with TRBD1 identical over 7 bases. The CDR3 loop spans 13 amino acids. V trimming: 5 bases; J trimming: 9 bases; junction bases outside the gene matches: 9. The germline V gene encodes CDR1 MNHEY and CDR2 SVGAGI. CDR3 in amino acids: CASSDYGTVKAFF. In DNA, the CDR3 is TGTGCCAGCAGTGACTACGGGACAGTCAAAGCTTTCTTT.

This clone is a singleton in its sample. This chain uses TRBV5-1 with TRBJ2-2; TRBD2 is a possible D gene (5 bases). Germline values: CDR1 SGHRS, CDR2 YFSETQ. The ends were cut back, 2 bases at V and 0 bases at J, with 11 bases in the middle. The CDR3 is 16 amino acids. The CDR3 DNA reads as TGCGCCAGCAGCTTTCGCGGGCACACGAACACCGGGGAGCTGTTTTTT. This translates into CASSFRGHTNTGELFF.

The V and J genes are TRBV11-2 and TRBJ1-4; D is perhaps TRBD1 (6 bases). The germline V gene encodes CDR1 SGHAT and CDR2 FQNNGV. The V end was cut by 5 bases, the J end by 4 bases, with 14 bases between. The CDR3 consists of 15 residues. The CDR3 nucleotides are TGTGCCAGCAGCCCCGGACAGCTAGTTAATGAAAAACTGTTTTTT. Its translation is CASSPGQLVNEKLFF.

The rearrangement joins TRBV18 to TRBJ1-4; TRBD1 matches 7 bases. Trimming at V came to 4 bases and at J to 6 bases, leaving 8 bases not matched to a gene. The CDR3 spans 15 residues. The germline V gene encodes CDR1 KGHSH and CDR2 LQKENI. CDR3 coding DNA: TGTGCCAGCTCACGGAGAGGGGGCCTGGATGAAAAACTGTTTTTT. As protein: CASSRRGGLDEKLFF.

As to this clone: At one end the junction does not follow the germline gene, possibly because of a read error. The chain links TRBV7-7 to TRBJ2-7; D ambiguous. Germline-derived CDR1 and CDR2 are SSHAT and FNYEAQ (reference sequence). This CDR3 comprises 12 residues. In nucleotides, the CDR3 is TGTGCTAGCAGCGCAGGATCCTACGAGCAGTACTTC. It codes for CASSAGSYEQYF.

The rearrangement links TRBV28 to TRBJ1-2; no definite D call. The CDR3 consists of 14 residues. The germline gives CDR1 MDHEN, CDR2 SYDVKM. V was cut by 6 bases and J by 7 bases, with 18 bases left in between. CDR3 sequence: CASSSMGMRGGYTF. The CDR3, as DNA: TGTGCCAGCAGCAGTATGGGTATGAGAGGTGGCTACACCTTC.

The chain joins TRBV10-3 to TRBJ1-1; no clear D. Germline assignment: CDR1 ENHRY and CDR2 SYGVKD. V gave up 8 bases and J gave up 1 base, with 8 bases separating them. This CDR3 is built from 12 residues. CDR3: CAIAQPNTEAFF. The CDR3 DNA sequence: TGTGCCATCGCACAGCCGAACACTGAAGCTTTCTTT.